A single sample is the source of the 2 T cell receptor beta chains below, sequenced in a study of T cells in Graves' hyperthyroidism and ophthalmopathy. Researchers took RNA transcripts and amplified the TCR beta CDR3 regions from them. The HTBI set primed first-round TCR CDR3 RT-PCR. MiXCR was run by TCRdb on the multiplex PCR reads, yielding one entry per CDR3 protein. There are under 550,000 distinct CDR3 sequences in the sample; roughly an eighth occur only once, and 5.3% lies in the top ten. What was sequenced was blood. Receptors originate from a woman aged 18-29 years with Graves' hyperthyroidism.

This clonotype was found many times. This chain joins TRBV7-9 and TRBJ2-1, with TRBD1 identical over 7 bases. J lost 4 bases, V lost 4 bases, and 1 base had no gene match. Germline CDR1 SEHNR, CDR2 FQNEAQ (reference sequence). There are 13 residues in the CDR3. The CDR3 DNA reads TGTGCCAGCAGCTGGGACAGTTACAATGAGCAGTTCTTC. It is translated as CASSWDSYNEQFF. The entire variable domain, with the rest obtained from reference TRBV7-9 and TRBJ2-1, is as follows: DTGVSQNPRHKITKRGQNVTFRCDPISEHNRLYWYRQTLGQGPEFLTYFQNEAQLEKSRLLSDRFSAERPKGSFSTLEIQRTEQGDSAMYLCASSWDSYNEQFFGPGTRLTVL.

CDR3: CAISDPGGGQETQYF. The CDR3 region has the DNA TGTGCCATCAGTGATCCGGGGGGCGGGCAAGAGACCCAGTACTTC. The rearrangement links TRBV10-3 to TRBJ2-5; a weak D match, TRBD2 (7 bases). Germline V gene lookup returns CDR1 ENHRY and CDR2 SYGVKD. V gave up 3 bases and J gave up 2 bases, with 13 bases separating them. CDR3 length equals 15 residues.